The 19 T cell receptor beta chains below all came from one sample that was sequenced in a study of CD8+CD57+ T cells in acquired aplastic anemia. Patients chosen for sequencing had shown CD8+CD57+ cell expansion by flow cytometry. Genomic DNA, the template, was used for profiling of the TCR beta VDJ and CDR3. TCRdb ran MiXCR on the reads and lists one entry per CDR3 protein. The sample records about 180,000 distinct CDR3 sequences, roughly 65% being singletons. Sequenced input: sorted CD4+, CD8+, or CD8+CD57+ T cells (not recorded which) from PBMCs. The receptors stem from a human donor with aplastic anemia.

CDR3 nucleotides: TGTGCCTGGAGTTCCAACAGGGTGAGAGGTGAAAAACTGTTTTTT. It translates to CAWSSNRVRGEKLFF. This chain joins TRBV30 and TRBJ1-4; tentative D call: TRBD1 (6 bases). CDR1 GTSNPN and CDR2 SVGIG come from the germline V gene (reference sequence). V was shortened by 2 bases and J by 7 bases, with 17 bases between the two germline ends. This CDR3 is 15 amino acids long.

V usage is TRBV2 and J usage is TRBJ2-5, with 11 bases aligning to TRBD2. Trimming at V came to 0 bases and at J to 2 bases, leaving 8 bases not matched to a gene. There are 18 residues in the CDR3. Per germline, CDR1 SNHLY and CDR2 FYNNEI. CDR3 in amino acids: CASSEALGGLAAQETQYF. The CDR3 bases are TGTGCCAGCAGTGAAGCGCTTGGGGGACTAGCGGCTCAAGAGACCCAGTACTTC.

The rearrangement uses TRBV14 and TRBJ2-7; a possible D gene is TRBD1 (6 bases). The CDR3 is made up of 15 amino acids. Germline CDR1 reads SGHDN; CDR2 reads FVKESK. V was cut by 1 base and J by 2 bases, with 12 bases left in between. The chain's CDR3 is CASSQGIGQPYEQYF. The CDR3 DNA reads TGTGCCAGCAGCCAAGGGATAGGACAGCCCTACGAGCAGTACTTC.

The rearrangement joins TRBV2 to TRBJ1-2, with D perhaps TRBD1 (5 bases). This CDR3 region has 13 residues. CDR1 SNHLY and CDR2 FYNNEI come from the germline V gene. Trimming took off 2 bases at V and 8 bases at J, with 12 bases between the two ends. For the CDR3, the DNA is TGTGCCAGCAGTGAACAGGGCGTCGGAGGCTACACCTTC. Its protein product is CASSEQGVGGYTF.

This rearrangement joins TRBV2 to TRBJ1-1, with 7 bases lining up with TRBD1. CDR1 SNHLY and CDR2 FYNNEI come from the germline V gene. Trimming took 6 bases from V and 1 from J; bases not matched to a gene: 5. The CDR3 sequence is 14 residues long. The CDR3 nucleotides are TGTGCCAGCAGCCAAGGACAGGCGAACACTGAAGCTTTCTTT. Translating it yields CASSQGQANTEAFF.

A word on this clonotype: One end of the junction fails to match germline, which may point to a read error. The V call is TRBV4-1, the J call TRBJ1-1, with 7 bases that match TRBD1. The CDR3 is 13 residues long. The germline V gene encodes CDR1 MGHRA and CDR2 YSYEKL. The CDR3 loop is CASSTTGRSEAFF. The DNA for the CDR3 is TGTGCCAGCAGCACGACAGGGCGAAGTGAAGCTTTCTTT.

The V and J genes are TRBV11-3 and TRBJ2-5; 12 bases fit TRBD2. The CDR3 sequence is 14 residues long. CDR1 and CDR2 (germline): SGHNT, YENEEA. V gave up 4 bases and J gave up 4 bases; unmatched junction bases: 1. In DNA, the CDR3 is TGTGCCAGCAGCTCGGGACTAGCGGGAGAGACCCAGTACTTC. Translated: CASSSGLAGETQYF.

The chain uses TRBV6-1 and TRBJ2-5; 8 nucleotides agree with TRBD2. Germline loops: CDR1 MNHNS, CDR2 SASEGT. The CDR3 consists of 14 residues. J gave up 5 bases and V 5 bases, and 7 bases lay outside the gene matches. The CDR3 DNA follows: TGTGCCAGCAGTACTAGCGGTCGATGGGAGACCCAGTACTTC. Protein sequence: CASSTSGRWETQYF.

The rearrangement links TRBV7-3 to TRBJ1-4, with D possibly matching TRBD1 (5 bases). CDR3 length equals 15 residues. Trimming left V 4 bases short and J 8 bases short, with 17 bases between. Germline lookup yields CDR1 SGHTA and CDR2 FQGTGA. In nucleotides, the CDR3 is TGTGCCAGCAGCTCTCTAGCGGGGGTGGGCGAAAAACTGTTTTTT. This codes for CASSSLAGVGEKLFF.

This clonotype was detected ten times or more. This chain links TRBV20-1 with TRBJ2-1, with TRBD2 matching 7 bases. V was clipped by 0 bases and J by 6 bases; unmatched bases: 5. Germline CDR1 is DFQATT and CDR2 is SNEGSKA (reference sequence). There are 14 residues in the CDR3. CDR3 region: CSARDFAGVNEQFF. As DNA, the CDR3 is TGCAGTGCTAGAGATTTCGCGGGGGTCAATGAGCAGTTCTTC.

The CDR3 nucleotides are TGTGCCAGTAGTATACCACGAGGTTTGGGTGACAATCAGCCCCAGCATTTT. This encodes CASSIPRGLGDNQPQHF. The chain has TRBV19 and TRBJ1-5; D is ambiguous. This CDR3 is 17 amino acids long. Trimming pared 2 bases from V and 3 bases from J, leaving 17 bases between. CDR1 and CDR2 from the germline V gene are LNHDA and SQIVND (reference sequence). Full variable domain (outside the CDR3, taken from reference TRBV19 and TRBJ1-5): DGGITQSPKYLFRKEGQNVTLSCEQNLNHDAMYWYRQDPGQGLRLIYYSQIVNDFQKGDIAEGYSVSREKKESFPLTVTSAQKNPTAFYLCASSIPRGLGDNQPQHFGDGTRLSIL.

The CDR3 sequence: CASSAGALSYEQYF. As DNA, the CDR3 is TGTGCCAGTAGTGCAGGGGCCCTATCCTACGAGCAGTACTTC. V and J are TRBV19 and TRBJ2-7; D perhaps matches TRBD1 (6 bases). CDR1 LNHDA and CDR2 SQIVND come from the germline V gene (reference sequence). Trimming removed 5 bases at V and 1 base at J, with 12 bases between. The CDR3 is 14 amino acids.

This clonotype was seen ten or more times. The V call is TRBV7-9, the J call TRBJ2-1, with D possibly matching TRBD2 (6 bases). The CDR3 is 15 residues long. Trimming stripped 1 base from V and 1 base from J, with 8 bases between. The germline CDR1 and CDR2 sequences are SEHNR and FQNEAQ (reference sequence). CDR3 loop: CASSLGGRSYNEQFF. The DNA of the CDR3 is TGTGCCAGCAGCTTAGGAGGGAGGTCCTACAATGAGCAGTTCTTC. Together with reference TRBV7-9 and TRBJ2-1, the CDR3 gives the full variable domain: DTGVSQNPRHKITKRGQNVTFRCDPISEHNRLYWYRQTLGQGPEFLTYFQNEAQLEKSRLLSDRFSAERPKGSFSTLEIQRTEQGDSAMYLCASSLGGRSYNEQFFGPGTRLTVL.

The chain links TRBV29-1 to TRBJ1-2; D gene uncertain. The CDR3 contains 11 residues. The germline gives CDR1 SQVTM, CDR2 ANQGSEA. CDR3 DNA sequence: TGCAGTGGTTCAGGCGGCTATGGCTACACCTTC. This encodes CSGSGGYGYTF.

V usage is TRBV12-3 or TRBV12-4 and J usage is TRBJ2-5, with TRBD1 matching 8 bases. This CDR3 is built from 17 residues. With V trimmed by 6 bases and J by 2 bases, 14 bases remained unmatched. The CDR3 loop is CASSVAGGVAGQETQYF. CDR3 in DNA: TGTGCCAGCAGCGTCGCAGGGGGCGTAGCAGGTCAAGAGACCCAGTACTTC.

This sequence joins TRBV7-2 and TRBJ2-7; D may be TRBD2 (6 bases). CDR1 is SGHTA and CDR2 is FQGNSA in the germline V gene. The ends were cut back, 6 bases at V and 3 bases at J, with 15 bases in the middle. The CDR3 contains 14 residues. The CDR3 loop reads CASRLPGLYYEQYF. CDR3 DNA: TGTGCCAGCAGATTACCGGGACTTTACTACGAGCAGTACTTC.

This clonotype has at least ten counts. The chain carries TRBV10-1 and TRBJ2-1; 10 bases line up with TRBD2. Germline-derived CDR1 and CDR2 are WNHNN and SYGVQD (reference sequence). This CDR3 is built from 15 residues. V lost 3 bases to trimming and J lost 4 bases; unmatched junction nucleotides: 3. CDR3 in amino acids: CASSDRTSGYNEQFF. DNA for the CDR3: TGCGCCAGCAGTGATCGGACTAGCGGTTACAATGAGCAGTTCTTC.

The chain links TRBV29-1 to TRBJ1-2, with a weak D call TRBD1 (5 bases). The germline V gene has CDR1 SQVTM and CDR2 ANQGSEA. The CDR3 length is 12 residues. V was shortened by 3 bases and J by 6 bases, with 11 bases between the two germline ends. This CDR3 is CSVDEGPDGYTF. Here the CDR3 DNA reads TGCAGCGTTGACGAGGGGCCCGATGGCTACACCTTC.

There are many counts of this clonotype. The CDR3 here is CASSTWTGDTGELFF. The CDR3 region has the DNA TGTGCCAGTAGTACCTGGACAGGGGACACCGGGGAGCTGTTTTTT. This chain uses TRBV19 with TRBJ2-2; 9 positions agree with TRBD1. Germline lookup yields CDR1 LNHDA and CDR2 SQIVND (reference sequence). The V gene end was trimmed by 4 bases and the J gene end by 3 bases; junction bases not matched to a gene: 3. This CDR3 is 15 amino acids long.